This T cell receptor beta chain was recorded in a study of T cells in Graves' hyperthyroidism and ophthalmopathy. Template material for amplifying TCR beta CDR3 regions consisted of RNA transcripts. The study used the HTBI primer set for a first-round RT-PCR of the TCR CDR3. In TCRdb, the multiplex PCR reads were re-called with MiXCR into one record per CDR3 protein. Of around 430,000 distinct CDR3 sequences listed, 14% to 15% are singletons. Study observations and caveats: Most clonotypes expanded in the thyroid (above 0.001) were also present in blood.

This CDR3 spans 15 amino acids. CDR1 and CDR2 from the germline V gene are MDHEN and SYDVKM. Unmatched junction bases numbered 4, after V lost 4 bases and J lost 6 bases. This clonotype was seen at least ten times. The antigen is unknown. This receptor was obtained from a woman aged 30 to 39 with Graves' hyperthyroidism. The sequenced sample was blood. This rearrangement joins TRBV28 to TRBJ2-3, with 13 positions matching TRBD2. CDR3 loop: CASSSGLAGPDTQYF. As DNA, the CDR3 is TGTGCCAGCAGTTCGGGACTAGCGGGACCGGATACGCAGTATTTT.